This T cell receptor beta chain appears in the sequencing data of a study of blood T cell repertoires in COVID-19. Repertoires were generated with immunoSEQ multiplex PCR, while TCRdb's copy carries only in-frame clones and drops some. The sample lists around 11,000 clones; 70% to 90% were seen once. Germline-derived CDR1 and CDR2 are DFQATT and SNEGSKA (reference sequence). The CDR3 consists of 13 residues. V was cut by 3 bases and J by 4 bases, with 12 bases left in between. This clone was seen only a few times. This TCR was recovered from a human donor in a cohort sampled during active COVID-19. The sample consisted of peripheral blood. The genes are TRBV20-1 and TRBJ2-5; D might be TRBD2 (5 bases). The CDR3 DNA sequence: TGCAGTGCTAGTTACGGGATGGGAGAGACCCAGTACTTC. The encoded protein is CSASYGMGETQYF.